This TCR beta chain is drawn from a study of T cell responses to AZD1222 COVID-19 vaccine. Pooled together were second doses at about 4 or about 12 weeks. This CDR3 region has 15 residues. Germline CDR1 is LGHDT and CDR2 is YNNKEL (reference sequence). V dropped 8 bases and J dropped 0; count of bases not matched to a gene: 3. Using immunoSEQ multiplex PCR, the repertoire was profiled, and TCRdb retains in-frame clones only, with some absent. The sample has 120,000 to 150,000 clones; 92% are singletons. The sequence derives from an adult who received the AZD1222 COVID-19 vaccine. Sequencing was performed on peripheral blood, taken 28 days after the second AZD1222 dose. The rearrangement joins TRBV3-1 (or the pseudogene TRBV3-2) to TRBJ1-4; 10 positions match TRBD1. CDR3: CASRDRGATNEKLFF. As DNA, the CDR3 is TGTGCCAGCCGGGACAGGGGTGCAACTAATGAAAAACTGTTTTTT.